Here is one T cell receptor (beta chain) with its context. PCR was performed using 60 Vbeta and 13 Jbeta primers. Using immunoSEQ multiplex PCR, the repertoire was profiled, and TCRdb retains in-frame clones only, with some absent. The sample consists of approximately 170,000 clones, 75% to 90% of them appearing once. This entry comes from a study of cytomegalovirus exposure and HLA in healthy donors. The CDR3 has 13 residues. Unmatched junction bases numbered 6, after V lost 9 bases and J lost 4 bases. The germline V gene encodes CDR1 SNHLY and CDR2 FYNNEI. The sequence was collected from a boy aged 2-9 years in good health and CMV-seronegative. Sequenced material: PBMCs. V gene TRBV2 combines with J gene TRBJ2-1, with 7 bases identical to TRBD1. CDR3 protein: CASKDRVYNEQFF. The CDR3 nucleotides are TGTGCCAGTAAAGACAGGGTTTACAATGAGCAGTTCTTC.